A single sample gave rise to the 17 T cell receptor beta chains below, sequenced in a study of T cell responses to AZD1222 COVID-19 vaccine. Only in-frame clones appear in the TCRdb table, and some are missing; sequencing was by immunoSEQ multiplex PCR. In the table there are 150,000 to 200,000 clones, roughly 91% of which are singletons. The starting material was peripheral blood, obtained 28 days after the second AZD1222 dose. The receptors come from an adult who received the AZD1222 COVID-19 vaccine.

The chain has TRBV10-2 and TRBJ2-2; 9 bases match TRBD2. V was clipped by 6 bases and J by 3 bases; unmatched bases: 2. Germline CDR1 is WSHSY and CDR2 is SAAADI. The CDR3 totals 14 residues. This CDR3 is CASRSGGYTGELFF. CDR3 bases: TGCGCCAGCAGGAGCGGGGGGTACACCGGGGAGCTGTTTTTT.

The V and J genes are TRBV4-2 and TRBJ2-7, with TRBD1 matching over 8 bases. V shed 1 base and J 7 bases; nucleotides not matched to a gene: 12. The CDR3 extends over 16 amino acids. Germline CDR1 LGHNA, CDR2 YNFKEQ. The CDR3 DNA reads as TGTGCCAGCAGCCAAGCACAGGGGGAGACAGCCTCTGAGCAGTACTTC. Amino acids: CASSQAQGETASEQYF.

This chain links TRBV5-1 with TRBJ2-1, with a weak D call TRBD1 (5 bases). This CDR3 is built from 14 residues. Trimming pared 4 bases from V and 10 bases from J, leaving 18 bases between. Germline-derived CDR1 and CDR2 are SGHRS and YFSETQ. In nucleotides, the CDR3 is TGCGCCAGCAGCCCAGGACAACCCGCCCAGGAGCAGTTCTTC. It is translated as CASSPGQPAQEQFF. Based on the CDR3 plus reference TRBV5-1 and TRBJ2-1, the full variable domain is KAGVTQTPRYLIKTRGQQVTLSCSPISGHRSVSWYQQTPGQGLQFLFEYFSETQRNKGNFPGRFSGRQFSNSRSEMNVSTLELGDSALYLCASSPGQPAQEQFFGPGTRLTVL.

The chain carries TRBV5-1 and TRBJ1-2, with 8 positions matching TRBD1. J gave up 7 bases and V 0 bases, and 11 bases lay outside the gene matches. This CDR3 region has 16 residues. Germline lookup yields CDR1 SGHRS and CDR2 YFSETQ. The CDR3 DNA reads as TGCGCCAGCAGCTTGGAAATCAGGGGGCGGTCTGGTGGCTACACCTTC. Amino acid sequence: CASSLEIRGRSGGYTF.

In DNA form, the CDR3 reads TGTGCCAGCAGCTTAAATCGAGGACAGGGGGCAGTGGGCAATCAGCCCCAGCATTTT. Translation gives CASSLNRGQGAVGNQPQHF. This chain uses TRBV7-8 with TRBJ1-5; 11 bases are a match to TRBD1. V dropped 2 bases and J dropped 2; count of bases not matched to a gene: 11. Germline V lookup: CDR1 SGHVS, CDR2 FQNEAQ. The CDR3 totals 19 residues. Combining the CDR3 with reference TRBV7-8 and TRBJ1-5 gives the whole variable domain GAGVSQSPRYKVAKRGQDVALRCDPISGHVSLFWYQQALGQGPEFLTYFQNEAQLDKSGLPSDRFFAERPEGSVSTLKIQRTQQEDSAVYLCASSLNRGQGAVGNQPQHFGDGTRLSIL.

This chain joins TRBV5-5 and TRBJ1-4, with unresolved D. CDR1 is SGHKS, CDR2 YYEKEE, per germline (reference sequence). The CDR3 has 16 amino acids. Deletions cut 4 bases from V and 0 bases from J, with 13 bases between. The CDR3 loop reads CASSLGGRATNEKLFF. The CDR3 DNA reads TGTGCCAGCAGCCTGGGAGGCAGAGCAACTAATGAAAAACTGTTTTTT. The whole variable domain, filled in from reference TRBV5-5 and TRBJ1-4, reads DAGVTQSPTHLIKTRGQQVTLRCSPISGHKSVSWYQQVLGQGPQFIFQYYEKEERGRGNFPDRFSARQFPNYSSELNVNALLLGDSALYLCASSLGGRATNEKLFFGSGTQLSVL.

The chain uses TRBV7-3 and TRBJ1-1, with 7 bases aligning to TRBD1. The CDR3 has 13 residues. The V segment lost 3 bases and the J segment 6 bases; nucleotides outside the gene matches: 4. In germline, CDR1 is SGHTA, CDR2 FQGTGA. The CDR3 region has the DNA TGTGCCAGCAGCTTTGGACAGGAGGCTGAAGCTTTCTTT. Protein product: CASSFGQEAEAFF.

The genes are TRBV7-9 and TRBJ1-1; D is perhaps TRBD1 (5 bases). The CDR3 extends over 15 amino acids. The ends were cut back, 1 base at V and 1 base at J, with 10 bases in the middle. Germline V CDR1 and CDR2: SEHNR, FQNEAQ (reference sequence). This chain's CDR3 is CASSLVAGGNTEAFF. In nucleotides, the CDR3 is TGTGCCAGCAGCTTAGTTGCCGGGGGGAACACTGAAGCTTTCTTT. The whole variable domain, remainder taken from reference TRBV7-9 and TRBJ1-1, is DTGVSQNPRHKITKRGQNVTFRCDPISEHNRLYWYRQTLGQGPEFLTYFQNEAQLEKSRLLSDRFSAERPKGSFSTLEIQRTEQGDSAMYLCASSLVAGGNTEAFFGQGTRLTVV.

The chain links TRBV2 to TRBJ1-1, with no clear D. This CDR3 has 14 amino acids. Trimming took off 3 bases at V and 5 bases at J, with 13 bases between the two ends. Germline V gene data show CDR1 as SNHLY and CDR2 as FYNNEI. CDR3 DNA: TGTGCCAGCAGTGATTACAAGGGAGGAACTGAAGCTTTCTTT. This codes for CASSDYKGGTEAFF. The variable domain in full, with the rest retrieved from reference TRBV2 and TRBJ1-1, is EPEVTQTPSHQVTQMGQEVILRCVPISNHLYFYWYRQILGQKVEFLVSFYNNEISEKSEIFDDQFSVERPDGSNFTLKIRSTKLEDSAMYFCASSDYKGGTEAFFGQGTRLTVV.

The chain uses TRBV6-2 or TRBV6-3 and TRBJ1-1, with no clear D. CDR1 is MNHEY, CDR2 SVGEGT, per germline. V was cut by 1 base and J by 3 bases, with 9 bases left in between. CDR3 length: 14 amino acids. CDR3 bases: TGTGCCAGCAGTTACTTTGCGGCCTACACTGAAGCTTTCTTT. It translates to CASSYFAAYTEAFF.

As DNA, the CDR3 is TGTGCCAGCAGCCCTGGAGATACGCAGTATTTT. It encodes CASSPGDTQYF. The chain is built from TRBV3-1 (or the pseudogene TRBV3-2) and TRBJ2-3; D call uncertain. Germline CDR1 and CDR2: LGHDT and YNNKEL (reference sequence). The CDR3 has 11 amino acids. V dropped 4 bases and J dropped 5 bases, with 4 bases sitting between them.

A single count supports this clone. The chain uses TRBV7-2 and TRBJ1-6, with a weak D call TRBD1 (6 bases). Trimming cost V 5 bases and J 7 bases, with 15 bases left between them. The CDR3 length is 15 residues. Per the germline V gene, CDR1 is SGHTA and CDR2 is FQGNSA. The CDR3 protein is CASSQDRSINSPLHF. The DNA for the CDR3 is TGTGCCAGCAGCCAAGACAGGAGTATCAATTCACCCCTCCACTTT.

The chain has TRBV6-4 and TRBJ1-2; no definite D call. This CDR3 has 12 amino acids. V gave up 4 bases and J gave up 5 bases, with 8 bases separating them. Germline V lookup: CDR1 MRHNA, CDR2 SNTAGT. The CDR3 DNA reads TGTGCCAGCAGTGGTGATGGATATGGCTACACCTTC. It is translated as CASSGDGYGYTF.

The chain links TRBV18 to TRBJ1-6, with D perhaps matching TRBD1 (6 bases). The CDR3 spans 16 residues. V lost 3 bases to trimming and J lost 7 bases, with 16 bases between them. Germline-derived CDR1 and CDR2 are KGHSH and LQKENI. CDR3 sequence (DNA): TGTGCCAGCTCACCGGGGACAACCCTAACCAATTCACCCCTCCACTTT. It yields the protein CASSPGTTLTNSPLHF.

Turning to this clone: A junction boundary mismatches the germline segment, possibly from a read error. This chain links TRBV6-2 or TRBV6-3 with TRBJ1-1, with D possibly matching TRBD1 (6 bases). This CDR3 spans 13 amino acids. CDR1 is MNHEY and CDR2 is SVGEGT in the germline V gene. CDR3 sequence (DNA): TGTGCCAGCAGTTACCAACGACAGGAGGCCCACGCCTTT. Translating it yields CASSYQRQEAHAF.

The chain links TRBV28 to TRBJ1-3, with 8 positions matching TRBD1. Unmatched junction bases numbered 10, after V lost 5 bases and J lost 4 bases. The length of the CDR3 is 16 residues. In germline, CDR1 is MDHEN, CDR2 SYDVKM. Written as DNA, the CDR3 is TGTGCCAGCAGTCCGGGGCAGGGGGCTTGGGGAAACACCATATATTTT. Amino acids: CASSPGQGAWGNTIYF. Full variable domain (rest looked up from reference TRBV28 and TRBJ1-3): DVKVTQSSRYLVKRTGEKVFLECVQDMDHENMFWYRQDPGLGLRLIYFSYDVKMKEKGDIPEGYSVSREKKERFSLILESASTNQTSMYLCASSPGQGAWGNTIYFGEGSWLTVV.

This sequence joins TRBV30 and TRBJ1-5, with 7 bases that match TRBD1. Germline trimming cut 5 bases from V and 1 base from J; bases unmatched to any gene: 2. The CDR3 loop spans 13 amino acids. Per germline, CDR1 GTSNPN and CDR2 SVGIG (reference sequence). The CDR3 here is CAWGTESNQPQHF. The DNA of the CDR3 is TGTGCCTGGGGGACAGAAAGCAATCAGCCCCAGCATTTT.